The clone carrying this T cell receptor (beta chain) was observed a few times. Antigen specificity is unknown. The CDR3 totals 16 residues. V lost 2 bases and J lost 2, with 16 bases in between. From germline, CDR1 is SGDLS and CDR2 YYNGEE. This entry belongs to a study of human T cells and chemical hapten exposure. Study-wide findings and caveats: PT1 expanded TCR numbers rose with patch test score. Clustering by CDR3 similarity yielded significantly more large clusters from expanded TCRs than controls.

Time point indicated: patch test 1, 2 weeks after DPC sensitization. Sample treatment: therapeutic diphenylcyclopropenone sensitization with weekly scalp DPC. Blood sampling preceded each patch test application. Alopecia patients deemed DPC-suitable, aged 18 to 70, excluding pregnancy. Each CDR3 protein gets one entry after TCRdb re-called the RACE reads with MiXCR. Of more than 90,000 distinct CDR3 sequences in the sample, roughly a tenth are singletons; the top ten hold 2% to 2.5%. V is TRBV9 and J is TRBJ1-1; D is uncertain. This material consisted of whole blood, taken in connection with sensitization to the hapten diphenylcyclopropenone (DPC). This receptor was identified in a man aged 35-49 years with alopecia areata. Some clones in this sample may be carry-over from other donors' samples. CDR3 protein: CASSVGPERSNTEAFF. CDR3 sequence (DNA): TGTGCCAGCAGCGTGGGCCCGGAGCGGTCCAACACTGAAGCTTTCTTT.